Below, 10 T cell receptor beta chains from the same sample are listed, as sequenced in a study of shared clonotypes between healthy human individuals. Clones were sequenced by immunoSEQ multiplex PCR, and TCRdb holds only the in-frame ones, with some missing. The table shows around 2,000,000 clones, with approximately 94% occurring only once. Cells designated naive CD8 were CD45RO-negative and were positively selected for CCR7, with terminally differentiated effector memory CD45RA+ cells excluded. Source material: naive CD8+ T cells sorted from blood. These receptors came from a man younger than 35 in good health.

In its sample, this clone was seen once. The rearrangement joins TRBV30 to TRBJ2-3; TRBD2 matches at 10 bases. The germline V gene encodes CDR1 GTSNPN and CDR2 SVGIG (reference sequence). The CDR3 sequence is 15 residues long. Trimming removed 3 bases from V and 2 bases from J; junction bases left unmatched: 5. CDR3 loop: CAWSETSGFTDTQYF. The CDR3 DNA follows: TGTGCCTGGAGCGAGACTAGCGGGTTCACAGATACGCAGTATTTT. The variable domain in full, with the rest retrieved from reference TRBV30 and TRBJ2-3, is SQTIHQWPATLVQPVGSPLSLECTVEGTSNPNLYWYRQAAGRGLQLLFYSVGIGQISSEVPQNLSASRPQDRQFILSSKKLLLSDSGFYLCAWSETSGFTDTQYFGPGTRLTVL.

The rearrangement uses TRBV10-2 and TRBJ2-7; 8 bases map to TRBD2. J was trimmed by 2 bases and V by 7 bases; bases with no gene match: 7. The length of the CDR3 is 14 residues. CDR1 WSHSY and CDR2 SAAADI come from the germline V gene. The CDR3 reads CASTFAGGPYEQYF. The CDR3 DNA is TGCGCCAGCACTTTTGCGGGGGGACCCTACGAGCAGTACTTC.

The chain recombines TRBV7-9 with TRBJ2-1; possibly TRBD1 or TRBD2 for D (5 bases each). The V end was cut by 5 bases, the J end by 4 bases, with 15 bases between. CDR3 size: 15 residues. From germline, CDR1 is SEHNR and CDR2 FQNEAQ (reference sequence). This CDR3 is CASSRTRDGYNEQFF. The DNA of the CDR3 is TGTGCCAGCAGCCGTACCCGGGACGGGTACAATGAGCAGTTCTTC.

In regard to this clone: This specimen includes other DNA sequences encoding the same CDR3. This chain uses TRBV6-5 with TRBJ2-3; 9 bases line up with TRBD2. Germline loops: CDR1 MNHEY, CDR2 SVGAGI. The CDR3 is 15 residues long. Trimming at V came to 2 bases and at J to 4 bases, leaving 4 bases not matched to a gene. The chain's CDR3 is CASSYGGGAADTQYF. CDR3 in DNA: TGTGCCAGCAGTTACGGCGGGGGGGCCGCAGATACGCAGTATTTT.

This clone was detected only once. The chain is built from TRBV7-9 and TRBJ2-2; TRBD2 matches 9 bases. V was pared by 4 bases and J by 1 base, with 7 bases of the junction left unmatched. CDR3 length: 17 residues. Per germline, CDR1 SEHNR and CDR2 FQNEAQ (reference sequence). The CDR3 DNA is TGTGCCAGCAGCTCAGATAGCGGGAGCCTGAACACCGGGGAGCTGTTTTTT. Residues: CASSSDSGSLNTGELFF.

The chain carries TRBV5-6 and TRBJ1-1; D may be TRBD1 (6 bases). Germline values: CDR1 SGHDT, CDR2 YYEEEE. The length of the CDR3 is 14 residues. Trimming shortened V by 2 bases and J by 4 bases, and 12 bases separated the two germline ends. CDR3 DNA: TGTGCCAGCAGCTTTTTTTCAGGGGTCACTGAAGCTTTCTTT. It specifies CASSFFSGVTEAFF.

The chain recombines TRBV27 with TRBJ2-6, with D unclear. The germline V gene encodes CDR1 MNHEY and CDR2 SMNVEV (reference sequence). Trimming took 10 bases from V and 2 from J, leaving 9 bases between them. There are 13 residues in the CDR3. DNA for the CDR3: TGTGCCACCAGGAGCGCTGGGGCCAACGTCCTGACTTTC. Protein: CATRSAGANVLTF.

The V gene is TRBV7-8, the J gene TRBJ1-3; the D is unclear. The ends were cut back, 2 bases at V and 3 bases at J, with 11 bases in the middle. The CDR3 runs 15 residues. Germline V lookup: CDR1 SGHVS, CDR2 FQNEAQ. The DNA of the CDR3 is TGTGCCAGCAGCTTAAGTGCTGGAGTTGGAAACACCATATATTTT. This sequence encodes CASSLSAGVGNTIYF.

The V and J genes are TRBV5-6 and TRBJ1-1; tentative D call: TRBD1 (6 bases). The CDR3 has 13 residues. CDR1 and CDR2 from the germline V gene are SGHDT and YYEEEE. V was trimmed by 3 bases and J by 6 bases, leaving 12 bases between them. This CDR3 reads CASSWGAASEAFF. Here the CDR3 DNA reads TGTGCCAGCAGCTGGGGGGCAGCATCTGAAGCTTTCTTT.

This chain links TRBV9 with TRBJ2-7; TRBD2 aligns across 9 bases. Per germline, CDR1 SGDLS and CDR2 YYNGEE. CDR3 length equals 15 residues. Trimming cost V 0 bases and J 5 bases; bases outside gene matches: 6. CDR3 nucleotide sequence: TGTGCCAGCAGCGTAGAAGCTAGCGGGACTCACGAGCAGTACTTC. This codes for CASSVEASGTHEQYF. Based on the CDR3 plus reference TRBV9 and TRBJ2-7, the full variable domain is DSGVTQTPKHLITATGQRVTLRCSPRSGDLSVYWYQQSLDQGLQFLIQYYNGEERAKGNILERFSAQQFPDLHSELNLSSLELGDSALYFCASSVEASGTHEQYFGPGTRLTVT.